This is a list of T cell receptor beta chains from one sample in a study of blood T cell repertoires in COVID-19. Method: immunoSEQ multiplex PCR; TCRdb's copy keeps in-frame clones and lacks some. The sample contains 200,000 to 250,000 clones, 70% to 90% of which appear only once. Sequenced input: PBMCs or T cells enriched from blood (not recorded which). Receptor source: a young man who had recovered from COVID-19. Each CDR3 is given with its conserved first and last residue. The D gene is left open where the match is weak.

>TRBJ2-7|NA|TRBV19
CASAKNSGNYEQYF
TGTGCCAGCGCGAAAAATAGCGGAAACTACGAGCAGTACTTC
>TRBJ2-7|TRBD2|TRBV4-1
CASSQVTSGINEQYF
TGCGCCAGCAGCCAAGTGACTAGCGGGATTAACGAGCAGTACTTC
>TRBJ2-7|TRBD1|TRBV28
CASSRQGVDEQYF
TGTGCCAGCAGTCGTCAGGGGGTCGACGAGCAGTACTTC
>TRBJ2-7|TRBD1|TRBV19
CASSIDQGAAYEQYF
TGTGCCAGTAGTATAGACCAGGGGGCCGCGTACGAGCAGTACTTC
>TRBJ2-1|NA|TRBV7-9
CASSSRLPNGYWQFF
TGTGCCAGCAGCTCTCGACTACCTAATGGCTATTGGCAGTTCTTC
>TRBJ2-1|NA|TRBV7-6
CASSSDPGSYNEQFF
TGTGCCAGCAGCTCAGATCCGGGTTCCTACAATGAGCAGTTCTTC
>TRBJ2-7|NA|TRBV5-1
CASRVPGQHYEQYF
TGCGCCAGCAGGGTTCCGGGACAACACTACGAGCAGTACTTC
>TRBJ2-7|TRBD1|TRBV7-9
CASSSAGTGAVSEQYF
TGTGCCAGCAGCTCGGCCGGGACAGGGGCTGTGAGTGAGCAGTACTTC
>TRBJ2-7|NA|TRBV21-1
CASRDPASGRTKYEQYF
TGTGCCAGCCGGGACCCCGCTAGCGGGAGGACGAAGTACGAGCAGTACTTC
>TRBJ2-5|TRBD2|TRBV11-2
CASSLISSGRRRQETQYF
TGTGCCAGCAGCTTAATTTCTAGCGGGAGGAGGAGGCAAGAGACCCAGTACTTC